These T cell receptor beta chains were read from a single sample in a study of shared clonotypes between healthy human individuals. Libraries were prepared by immunoSEQ multiplex PCR; TCRdb keeps only in-frame clonotypes and omits some of them. The sample has some 100,000 clones, more than 65% seen once. The sequencing sample was made of memory CD8+ T cells sorted from blood. Every receptor here comes from a woman aged 25-40 years in good health. Each CDR3 is given with its conserved first and last residue. D genes are given only for firm matches. A row's size may be missing; if present it is once, few, many or a size class.

j_gene: TRBJ2-3; v_gene: TRBV11-2; abundance: -; d_gene: TRBD2; CDR3aa: CASSPGLAESTDTQYF; CDR3nt: TGTGCCAGCAGCCCCGGACTAGCGGAAAGCACAGATACGCAGTATTTT
j_gene: TRBJ2-7; v_gene: TRBV27; abundance: -; d_gene: TRBD1; CDR3aa: CASSVRGQFYEQYF; CDR3nt: TGTGCCAGCAGTGTCAGGGGGCAATTTTACGAGCAGTACTTC
j_gene: TRBJ2-1; v_gene: TRBV10-2; abundance: -; d_gene: -; CDR3aa: CASTAGPAGYNEQFF; CDR3nt: TGCGCCAGCACCGCGGGGCCCGCGGGGTACAATGAGCAGTTCTTC
j_gene: TRBJ2-2; v_gene: TRBV6-4; abundance: medium-sized; d_gene: TRBD2; CDR3aa: CASSETSGSTGELFF; CDR3nt: TGTGCCAGCAGTGAGACTAGCGGGAGTACCGGGGAGCTGTTTTTT
j_gene: TRBJ2-1; v_gene: TRBV7-6; abundance: -; d_gene: TRBD2; CDR3aa: CASSSMTSGRNNEQFF; CDR3nt: TGTGCCAGCAGCTCCATGACTAGCGGGAGGAACAATGAGCAGTTCTTC
j_gene: TRBJ2-2; v_gene: TRBV21-1; abundance: -; d_gene: -; CDR3aa: CASSNSGDKSGQVKLFPGELFF; CDR3nt: TGTGCCAGCAGCAATAGTGGCGATAAATCGGGACAGGTAAAGTTGTTCCCCGGGGAGCTGTTTTTT
j_gene: TRBJ2-3; v_gene: TRBV6-4; abundance: -; d_gene: -; CDR3aa: CASSASTTDTQYF; CDR3nt: TGTGCCAGCAGTGCGTCGACAACAGATACGCAGTATTTT
j_gene: TRBJ1-3; v_gene: TRBV7-9; abundance: few; d_gene: -; CDR3aa: CASSADGGLGNTIYF; CDR3nt: TGTGCCAGCAGCGCCGACGGGGGCCTTGGAAACACCATATATTTT
j_gene: TRBJ2-1; v_gene: TRBV29-1; abundance: -; d_gene: TRBD2; CDR3aa: CSVNPSGSSVNEQFF; CDR3nt: TGCAGCGTTAACCCTAGCGGGAGTAGTGTCAATGAGCAGTTCTTC
j_gene: TRBJ2-3; v_gene: TRBV7-6; abundance: -; d_gene: -; CDR3aa: CASSLGVGADTQYF; CDR3nt: TGTGCCAGCAGCTTAGGAGTCGGGGCAGATACGCAGTATTTT
j_gene: TRBJ1-1; v_gene: TRBV29-1; abundance: -; d_gene: -; CDR3aa: CSAGVNTEAFF; CDR3nt: TGCAGCGCAGGGGTGAACACTGAAGCTTTCTTT
j_gene: TRBJ2-7; v_gene: TRBV29-1; abundance: -; d_gene: -; CDR3aa: CSVELRGRDSYEQYF; CDR3nt: TGCAGCGTTGAGCTCCGGGGACGGGACTCCTACGAGCAGTACTTC
j_gene: TRBJ2-1; v_gene: TRBV20-1; abundance: few; d_gene: -; CDR3aa: CSARVRKQFF; CDR3nt: TGCAGTGCTAGAGTCCGTAAGCAGTTCTTC
j_gene: TRBJ2-7; v_gene: TRBV7-9; abundance: -; d_gene: -; CDR3aa: CASSVVQGRDSYEQYF; CDR3nt: TGTGCCAGCAGCGTCGTACAGGGGAGGGACTCCTACGAGCAGTACTTC
j_gene: TRBJ1-2; v_gene: TRBV30; abundance: -; d_gene: -; CDR3aa: CAWSVRWLGEALNYGYTF; CDR3nt: TGTGCCTGGAGTGTACGATGGTTGGGCGAGGCCCTTAACTATGGCTACACCTTC
j_gene: TRBJ1-4; v_gene: TRBV9; abundance: few; d_gene: TRBD1; CDR3aa: CASSVGGTGLEKLFF; CDR3nt: TGTGCCAGCAGCGTAGGCGGGACAGGGCTGGAAAAACTGTTTTTT
j_gene: TRBJ2-1; v_gene: TRBV29-1; abundance: few; d_gene: -; CDR3aa: CSVEEESGHEQFF; CDR3nt: TGCAGCGTTGAAGAAGAATCGGGGCATGAGCAGTTCTTC
j_gene: TRBJ2-7; v_gene: TRBV9; abundance: once; d_gene: TRBD1; CDR3aa: CASSVAGQGGKYEQYF; CDR3nt: TGTGCCAGCAGCGTAGCTGGACAGGGAGGAAAATACGAGCAGTACTTC
j_gene: TRBJ1-1; v_gene: TRBV6-4; abundance: once; d_gene: -; CDR3aa: CASSPGTEFEAFF; CDR3nt: TGTGCCAGCAGTCCCGGGACGGAGTTTGAAGCTTTCTTT
j_gene: TRBJ1-3; v_gene: TRBV4-2; abundance: many; d_gene: TRBD1; CDR3aa: CASSQAVLQGAGNTIYF; CDR3nt: TGTGCCAGCAGCCAAGCCGTCTTACAGGGGGCTGGAAACACCATATATTTT
j_gene: TRBJ2-7; v_gene: TRBV25-1; abundance: -; d_gene: -; CDR3aa: CASEGGAYEQYF; CDR3nt: TGTGCCAGCGAAGGAGGGGCCTACGAGCAGTACTTC
j_gene: TRBJ2-3; v_gene: TRBV5-1; abundance: few; d_gene: -; CDR3aa: CASSLRGALTDTQYF; CDR3nt: TGCGCCAGCAGCTTACGGGGGGCTCTTACAGATACGCAGTATTTT
j_gene: TRBJ1-5; v_gene: TRBV19; abundance: -; d_gene: -; CDR3aa: CASSPPFGVVNQPQHF; CDR3nt: TGTGCCAGTAGTCCCCCCTTTGGGGTGGTCAATCAGCCCCAGCATTTT
j_gene: TRBJ1-1; v_gene: TRBV27; abundance: few; d_gene: -; CDR3aa: CASSLWAGESDTEAFF; CDR3nt: TGTGCCAGCAGTTTATGGGCAGGGGAGAGCGACACTGAAGCTTTCTTT
j_gene: TRBJ1-1; v_gene: TRBV9; abundance: -; d_gene: -; CDR3aa: CASSVAGLNTEAFF; CDR3nt: TGTGCCAGCAGCGTAGCAGGATTGAACACTGAAGCTTTCTTT
j_gene: TRBJ1-1; v_gene: TRBV5-1; abundance: -; d_gene: TRBD1; CDR3aa: CASTRQGYTEAFF; CDR3nt: TGCGCCAGCACTCGACAGGGATACACTGAAGCTTTCTTT
j_gene: TRBJ2-1; v_gene: TRBV5-1; abundance: -; d_gene: -; CDR3aa: CASSSHGDHNEQFF; CDR3nt: TGCGCCAGCAGCTCTCACGGAGACCACAATGAGCAGTTCTTC
j_gene: TRBJ2-2; v_gene: TRBV4-2; abundance: many; d_gene: -; CDR3aa: CASSQDWAETGELFF; CDR3nt: TGTGCCAGCAGCCAAGATTGGGCAGAAACCGGGGAGCTGTTTTTT
j_gene: TRBJ1-4; v_gene: TRBV7-9; abundance: -; d_gene: -; CDR3aa: CASSALSGATNEKLFF; CDR3nt: TGTGCCAGCAGCGCACTATCGGGAGCAACTAATGAAAAACTGTTTTTT
j_gene: TRBJ2-1; v_gene: TRBV30; abundance: -; d_gene: TRBD1; CDR3aa: CAWSSGQGRNEQFF; CDR3nt: TGTGCCTGGAGTTCAGGACAGGGGAGAAATGAGCAGTTCTTC
j_gene: TRBJ2-5; v_gene: TRBV28; abundance: -; d_gene: -; CDR3aa: CASSSRGWYQETQYF; CDR3nt: TGTGCCAGCAGTTCCAGGGGTTGGTACCAAGAGACCCAGTACTTC
j_gene: TRBJ2-1; v_gene: TRBV7-9; abundance: -; d_gene: -; CDR3aa: CASKGFGEQFF; CDR3nt: TGTGCCAGCAAAGGTTTTGGGGAGCAGTTCTTC
j_gene: TRBJ1-1; v_gene: TRBV6-6; abundance: -; d_gene: TRBD1; CDR3aa: CASSSGGYRYTEAFF; CDR3nt: TGTGCCAGCAGTTCAGGGGGTTATAGGTACACTGAAGCTTTCTTT
j_gene: TRBJ1-1; v_gene: TRBV4-1; abundance: -; d_gene: -; CDR3aa: CASSQTSLGISNTEAFF; CDR3nt: TGCGCCAGCAGCCAGACAAGTCTGGGCATAAGTAACACTGAAGCTTTCTTT
j_gene: TRBJ2-5; v_gene: TRBV2; abundance: -; d_gene: TRBD2; CDR3aa: CASSEVLRTSGRLHF; CDR3nt: TGTGCCAGCAGTGAGGTACTGAGGACTAGCGGGAGATTGCACTTC
j_gene: TRBJ2-1; v_gene: TRBV28; abundance: few; d_gene: TRBD2; CDR3aa: CASRLAGVDEQFF; CDR3nt: TGTGCCAGCAGACTAGCGGGAGTAGACGAGCAGTTCTTC
j_gene: TRBJ2-1; v_gene: TRBV4-1; abundance: -; d_gene: -; CDR3aa: CASRLVGQRENEQFF; CDR3nt: TGCGCCAGCCGACTGGTGGGCCAGCGTGAAAATGAGCAGTTCTTC
j_gene: TRBJ2-7; v_gene: TRBV11-2; abundance: -; d_gene: TRBD1; CDR3aa: CASKNGPGGDEQYF; CDR3nt: TGTGCCAGCAAAAATGGGCCAGGGGGCGACGAGCAGTACTTC
j_gene: TRBJ1-5; v_gene: TRBV27; abundance: -; d_gene: -; CDR3aa: CASSLLGVSNQPQHF; CDR3nt: TGTGCCAGCAGTTTATTGGGGGTGAGCAATCAGCCCCAGCATTTT
j_gene: TRBJ2-7; v_gene: TRBV7-8; abundance: many; d_gene: -; CDR3aa: CASSLQMSYEQYF; CDR3nt: TGTGCCAGCAGCCTTCAGATGTCCTACGAGCAGTACTTC
j_gene: TRBJ2-6; v_gene: TRBV6-1; abundance: -; d_gene: -; CDR3aa: CASSEGSGANVLTF; CDR3nt: TGTGCCAGCAGTGAAGGCTCTGGGGCCAACGTCCTGACTTTC
j_gene: TRBJ2-2; v_gene: TRBV27; abundance: -; d_gene: TRBD1; CDR3aa: CASSLRTGCTGELFF; CDR3nt: TGTGCCAGCAGTCTCCGGACAGGCTGTACCGGGGAGCTGTTTTTT
j_gene: TRBJ1-1; v_gene: TRBV28; abundance: -; d_gene: -; CDR3aa: CASSEYSTGLNTEAFF; CDR3nt: TGTGCCAGCAGCGAATACAGCACGGGATTGAACACTGAAGCTTTCTTT
j_gene: TRBJ1-1; v_gene: TRBV7-8; abundance: -; d_gene: -; CDR3aa: CASSLMAGPTSAEAFF; CDR3nt: TGTGCCAGCAGCTTAATGGCAGGTCCAACGAGCGCTGAAGCTTTCTTT
j_gene: TRBJ2-3; v_gene: TRBV4-1; abundance: -; d_gene: -; CDR3aa: CASSQGPQTADTQYF; CDR3nt: TGCGCCAGCAGCCAAGGCCCCCAGACAGCAGATACGCAGTATTTT
j_gene: TRBJ1-5; v_gene: TRBV7-9; abundance: -; d_gene: -; CDR3aa: CASSVSNQPQHF; CDR3nt: TGTGCCAGCAGCGTAAGCAATCAGCCCCAGCATTTT
j_gene: TRBJ2-7; v_gene: TRBV4-1; abundance: few; d_gene: TRBD2; CDR3aa: CASSQVEESGSYEQYF; CDR3nt: TGCGCCAGCAGCCAAGTTGAGGAGAGCGGGAGCTACGAGCAGTACTTC
j_gene: TRBJ2-4; v_gene: TRBV28; abundance: -; d_gene: -; CDR3aa: CASSLTGGYKNIQYF; CDR3nt: TGTGCCAGCAGCCTGACCGGGGGCTACAAAAACATTCAGTACTTC
j_gene: TRBJ2-3; v_gene: TRBV2; abundance: many; d_gene: -; CDR3aa: CASSEGPVASTDTQYF; CDR3nt: TGTGCCAGCAGTGAAGGGCCCGTCGCTAGCACAGATACGCAGTATTTT
j_gene: TRBJ2-1; v_gene: TRBV10-3; abundance: -; d_gene: -; CDR3aa: CAIRDSFYNEQFF; CDR3nt: TGTGCCATCAGGGACTCCTTCTACAATGAGCAGTTCTTC
j_gene: TRBJ1-1; v_gene: TRBV7-9; abundance: once; d_gene: -; CDR3aa: CASKDPRRTAEAFF; CDR3nt: TGTGCCAGCAAGGACCCTCGAAGGACAGCTGAAGCTTTCTTT
j_gene: TRBJ2-2; v_gene: TRBV25-1; abundance: -; d_gene: -; CDR3aa: CASSAHTGESQNGELFF; CDR3nt: TGTGCCAGCAGTGCCCATACTGGAGAGTCCCAGAACGGGGAGCTGTTTTTT
j_gene: TRBJ2-1; v_gene: TRBV20-1; abundance: few; d_gene: -; CDR3aa: CSAISNEQFF; CDR3nt: TGCAGTGCTATCTCCAATGAGCAGTTCTTC
j_gene: TRBJ2-1; v_gene: TRBV4-2; abundance: -; d_gene: -; CDR3aa: CASSQTGELSNEQFF; CDR3nt: TGTGCCAGCAGCCAGACGGGAGAACTATCGAATGAGCAGTTCTTC
j_gene: TRBJ1-2; v_gene: TRBV7-2; abundance: -; d_gene: -; CDR3aa: CASSRQDYGYTF; CDR3nt: TGTGCCAGCAGCCGACAGGATTATGGCTACACCTTC